This T cell receptor (beta chain) stems from a study of OX40 agonist ivuxolimab in advanced cancers. Regarding the study in general: The costimulatory receptor OX40 (CD134) was targeted by ivuxolimab, a fully human IgG2 agonistic monoclonal antibody. Intravenous ivuxolimab was administered to patients every 2 weeks at six dose levels: 0.01, 0.1, 0.3, 1.5, 3 and 10 mg/kg. Among the 50 to 55 dose-escalation patients, approximately 20 had hepatocellular carcinoma, approximately 15 melanoma, 9 renal cell carcinoma and 9 head and neck cancer. A male proportion of 70% to 90% and a mean age of approximately 61 years, ranging from 23 to 79, were recorded for the dose-escalation cohort. Prior anti-PD-1, anti-PD-L1 or anti-CTLA-4 therapy was permitted, and 30% to 50% of dose-escalation patients had received checkpoint inhibitors. Partial responses were achieved by three dose-escalation patients, of whom one had hepatocellular carcinoma and two had cutaneous melanoma. Peripheral TCRbeta sequencing was intended to test whether TCR sequence diversity was altered and clonal T-cell expansion was caused by ivuxolimab. The monotherapy dose-escalation portion (N ≈ 52 patients) of the phase I ivuxolimab trial is reported in the paper. Overall results and qualifications from the work: After ivuxolimab, CD8+ T cells had more expanded clones than CD4+ T cells on average. At doses from 0.1 to 3.0 mg/kg, clonal expansion was seen in both CD4+ and CD8+ blood T cells between baseline and week 6. In partial responders in the 0.1-3.0 mg/kg groups, normalized peripheral clonal expansion was found to be among the lowest, especially among CD8+ T cells. The antigen specificity of the clonally expanded peripheral T cells was not determined. Low levels of normalized T-cell clonal expansion were also shown by some nonresponding patients.

The trial excluded patients who had a history of autoimmune disease or who were on systemic immunosuppression. Peripheral blood for TCR sequencing was collected from all dose cohorts at baseline, on cycle 4 day 1, and on cycle 7 day 1. The samples were taken from a phase I, first-in-human, multicenter, open-label dose-escalation trial of ivuxolimab. The trial enrolled adults with locally advanced or metastatic head and neck squamous cell, hepatocellular, melanoma or renal cell carcinoma. Before TCR sequencing, CD4+ T cells and CD8+ T cells were sorted from peripheral blood as separate populations. About this clone itself: Its antigen specificity is not known. The sample holds no much larger clone one base away, and base qualities are not on file.

The CDR3 has 12 amino acids, counting the end cysteine and phenylalanine. Solely the CDR3 DNA is kept, with 36 bases framed from the first base. The germline V gene (reference sequence) specifies GTSNPN as CDR1 and SVGIG as CDR2. V gives up 2 bases and J gives up 10 bases, and the segment between their germline ends measures 9 bases. Genomic DNA was extracted from sorted cells for sequencing of the TCRbeta CDR3 region. The immunoSEQ Assay was used to sequence the TCRbeta CDR3 regions. The immuneACCESS repertoire file appears here via TCRdb, limited to in-frame rearrangements. These files lack a portion of the clones; in checked studies, under half of the deficit traces to unresolved V genes, and the cause of the others is not known. The sample yields under 95,000 clones; 87% were counted once. Roughly 1.4% of the sample comes from the top ten.

The receptor's source is an adult with an advanced solid tumor such as melanoma, head and neck, liver or kidney cancer. Recombination joined TRBV30 with TRBJ2-6, and possibly TRBD2, on 5 matching bases. The source material was CD4+ or CD8+ T cells sorted from blood, sampled in a trial of the OX40 agonist ivuxolimab. The DNA is TGTGCCTGGAGTAGCCAGCGGAACGTCCTGACTTTC. It codes for CAWSSQRNVLTF.